This TCR beta chain was identified during a study of blood T cell repertoires in COVID-19. About the research overall: Acute-phase and convalescent COVID-19 samples originated in the United States, Italy and Spain. Sample material is recorded as cDNA or gDNA derived from T cells, B-cell-depleted T cells, or PBMCs.

In the study's own analysis: Amplified reference gene primers provided the basis for estimating nucleated cell counts. Sequencing used immunoSEQ multiplex PCR; TCRdb keeps in-frame clones, though not all of them. Clone size and the V and J calls come from that table; the DNA yielded D and trimming. Of about 260,000 clones in the sample, around 87% were seen once. The ends were cut back, 9 bases at V and 1 base at J, with 10 bases in the middle. The CDR3 is 13 amino acids. The germline V gene has CDR1 SNHLY and CDR2 FYNNEI. The chain recombines TRBV2 with TRBJ1-3; no definite D call. Source material: peripheral blood. This receptor was identified in a woman between 45 and 60 years old with acute or convalescent COVID-19. The CDR3 region has the DNA TGTGCCAGTAAAATCTATTCTGGAAACACCATATATTTT. Amino acids: CASKIYSGNTIYF.